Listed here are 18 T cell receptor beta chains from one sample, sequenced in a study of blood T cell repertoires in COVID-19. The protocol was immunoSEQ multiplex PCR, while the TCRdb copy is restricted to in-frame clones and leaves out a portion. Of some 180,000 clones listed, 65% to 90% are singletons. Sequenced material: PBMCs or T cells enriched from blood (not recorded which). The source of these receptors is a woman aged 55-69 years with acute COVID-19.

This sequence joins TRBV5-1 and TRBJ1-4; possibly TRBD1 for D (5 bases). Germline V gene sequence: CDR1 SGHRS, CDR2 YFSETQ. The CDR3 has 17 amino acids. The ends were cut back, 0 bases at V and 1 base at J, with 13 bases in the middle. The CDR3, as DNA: TGCGCCAGCAGCTTGGTTTGGGGGGAAGGAACTAATGAAAAACTGTTTTTT. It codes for CASSLVWGEGTNEKLFF.

The CDR3: CASSEGQTGTEAFF. The CDR3 bases are TGTGCCAGCAGCGAGGGACAGACGGGGACTGAAGCTTTCTTT. The chain is built from TRBV5-5 and TRBJ1-1; the match to TRBD1 covers 7 bases. This CDR3 has 14 residues. The germline gives CDR1 SGHKS, CDR2 YYEKEE (reference sequence). The V segment lost 4 bases and the J segment 5 bases; nucleotides outside the gene matches: 8.

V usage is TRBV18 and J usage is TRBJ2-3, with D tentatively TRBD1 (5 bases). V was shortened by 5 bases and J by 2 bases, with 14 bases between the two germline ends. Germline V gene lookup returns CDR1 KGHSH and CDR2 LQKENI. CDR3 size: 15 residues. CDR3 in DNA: TGTGCCAGCTCAACCGTGACAGATTTCACAGATACGCAGTATTTT. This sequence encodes CASSTVTDFTDTQYF.

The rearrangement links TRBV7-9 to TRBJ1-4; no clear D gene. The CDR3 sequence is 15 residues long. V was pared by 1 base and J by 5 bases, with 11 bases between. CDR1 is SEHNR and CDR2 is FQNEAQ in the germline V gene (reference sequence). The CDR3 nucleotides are TGTGCCAGCAGCTTAGGCGTAGGAGTCAATGAAAAACTGTTTTTT. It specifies CASSLGVGVNEKLFF.

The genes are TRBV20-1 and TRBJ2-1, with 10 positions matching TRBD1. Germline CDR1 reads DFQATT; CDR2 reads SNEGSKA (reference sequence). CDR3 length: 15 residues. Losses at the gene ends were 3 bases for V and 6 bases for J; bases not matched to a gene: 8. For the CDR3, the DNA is TGCAGTGCTAGTGATCGACAGGGGGCAAGCAATGAGCAGTTCTTC. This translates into CSASDRQGASNEQFF.

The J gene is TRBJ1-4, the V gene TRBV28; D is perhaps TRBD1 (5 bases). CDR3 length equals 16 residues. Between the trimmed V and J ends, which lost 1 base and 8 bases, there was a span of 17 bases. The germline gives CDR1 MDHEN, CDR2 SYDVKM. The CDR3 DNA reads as TGTGCCAGCAGTTTATCAGGGCCCTCTATTCGGGAAAAACTGTTTTTT. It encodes CASSLSGPSIREKLFF. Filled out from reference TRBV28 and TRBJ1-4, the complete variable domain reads DVKVTQSSRYLVKRTGEKVFLECVQDMDHENMFWYRQDPGLGLRLIYFSYDVKMKEKGDIPEGYSVSREKKERFSLILESASTNQTSMYLCASSLSGPSIREKLFFGSGTQLSVL.

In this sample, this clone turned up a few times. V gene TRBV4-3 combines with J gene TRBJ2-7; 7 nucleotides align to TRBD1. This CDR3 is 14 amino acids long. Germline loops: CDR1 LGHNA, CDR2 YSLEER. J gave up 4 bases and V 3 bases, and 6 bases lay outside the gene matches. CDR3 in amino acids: CASSQAQGSYEQYF. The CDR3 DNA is TGCGCCAGCAGCCAGGCACAGGGGTCGTACGAGCAGTACTTC.

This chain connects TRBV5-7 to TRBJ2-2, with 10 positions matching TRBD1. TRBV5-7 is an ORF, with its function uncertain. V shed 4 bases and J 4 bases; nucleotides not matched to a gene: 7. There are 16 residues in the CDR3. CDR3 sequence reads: CASSLYGQGGTGELFF. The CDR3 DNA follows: TGTGCCAGCAGCCTCTATGGACAGGGGGGCACCGGGGAGCTGTTTTTT.

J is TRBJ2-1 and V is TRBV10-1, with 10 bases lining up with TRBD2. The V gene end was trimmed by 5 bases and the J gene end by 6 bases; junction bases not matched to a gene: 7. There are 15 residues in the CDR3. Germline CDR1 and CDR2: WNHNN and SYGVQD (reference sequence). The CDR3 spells CASSPPAGGLNEQFF. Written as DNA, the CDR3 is TGCGCCAGCAGTCCTCCAGCGGGGGGGCTCAATGAGCAGTTCTTC.

The CDR3 bases are TGTGCCACCACGTCAGGCAGCACAGATACGCAGTATTTT. This sequence encodes CATTSGSTDTQYF. This sequence joins TRBV24-1 and TRBJ2-3; D gene unclear. V was shortened by 8 bases and J by 0 bases, with 8 bases between the two germline ends. The CDR3 extends over 13 amino acids. Germline values: CDR1 KGHDR, CDR2 SFDVKD.

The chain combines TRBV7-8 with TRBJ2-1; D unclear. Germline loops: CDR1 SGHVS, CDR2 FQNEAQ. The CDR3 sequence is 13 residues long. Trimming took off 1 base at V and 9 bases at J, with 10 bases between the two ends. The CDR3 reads CASSLGEASEQFF. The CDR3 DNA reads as TGTGCCAGCAGCTTAGGAGAGGCTAGTGAGCAGTTCTTC.

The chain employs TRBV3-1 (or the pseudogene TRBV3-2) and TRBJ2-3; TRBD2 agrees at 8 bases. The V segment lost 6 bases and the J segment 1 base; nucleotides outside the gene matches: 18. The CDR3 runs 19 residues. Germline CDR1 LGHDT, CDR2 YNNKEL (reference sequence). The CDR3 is CASRPSGTPGRGGTDTQYF. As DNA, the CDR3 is TGTGCCAGCAGGCCGTCTGGTACCCCGGGGCGGGGGGGCACAGATACGCAGTATTTT.

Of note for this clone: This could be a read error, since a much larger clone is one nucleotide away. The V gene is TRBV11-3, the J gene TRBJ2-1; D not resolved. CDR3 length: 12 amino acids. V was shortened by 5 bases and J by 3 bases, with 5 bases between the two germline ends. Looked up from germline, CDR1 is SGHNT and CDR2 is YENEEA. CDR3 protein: CASSPNYNEQFF. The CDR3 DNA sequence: TGTGCCAGCAGCCCTAACTACAATGAGCAGTTCTTC. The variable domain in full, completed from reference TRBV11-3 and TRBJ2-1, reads EAGVVQSPRYKIIEKKQPVAFWCNPISGHNTLYWYLQNLGQGPELLIRYENEEAVDDSQLPKDRFSAERLKGVDSTLKIQPAELGDSAVYLCASSPNYNEQFFGPGTRLTVL.

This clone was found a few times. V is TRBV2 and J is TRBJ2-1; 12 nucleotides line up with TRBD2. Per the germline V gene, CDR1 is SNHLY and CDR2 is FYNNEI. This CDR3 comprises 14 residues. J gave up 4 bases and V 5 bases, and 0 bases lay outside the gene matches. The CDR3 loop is CASSLAGGYNEQFF. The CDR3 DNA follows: TGTGCCAGCAGTCTAGCGGGGGGGTACAATGAGCAGTTCTTC.

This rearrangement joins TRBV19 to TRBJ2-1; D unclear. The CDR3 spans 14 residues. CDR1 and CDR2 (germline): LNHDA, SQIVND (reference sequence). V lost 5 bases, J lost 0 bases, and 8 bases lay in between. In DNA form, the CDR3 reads TGTGCCAGTAGTCTATCAAGCTCCTACAATGAGCAGTTCTTC. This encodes CASSLSSSYNEQFF.

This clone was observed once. Written as DNA, the CDR3 is TGTGCCTGGTCCTGGGCGCTTGGCTACACCTTC. Its translation is CAWSWALGYTF. V gene TRBV30 combines with J gene TRBJ1-2; no firm D call. Germline CDR1 GTSNPN, CDR2 SVGIG (reference sequence). The CDR3 covers 11 residues. Trimming pared 5 bases from V and 7 bases from J, leaving 11 bases between.

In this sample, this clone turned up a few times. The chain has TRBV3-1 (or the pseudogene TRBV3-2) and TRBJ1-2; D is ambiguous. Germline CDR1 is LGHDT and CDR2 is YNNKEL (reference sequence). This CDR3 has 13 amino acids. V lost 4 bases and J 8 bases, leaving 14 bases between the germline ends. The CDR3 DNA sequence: TGTGCCAGCAGCCCGGCGGTTAACCGAGGCTACACCTTC. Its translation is CASSPAVNRGYTF.

The CDR3 loop reads CASRPSGTPYEQYF. DNA of the CDR3: TGTGCCAGCAGACCTAGCGGGACCCCCTACGAGCAGTACTTC. The chain carries TRBV6-2 or TRBV6-3 and TRBJ2-7; 9 positions agree with TRBD2. Germline trimming cut 6 bases from V and 2 bases from J; bases unmatched to any gene: 5. CDR1 MNHEY and CDR2 SVGEGT come from the germline V gene. The CDR3 runs to 14 residues.